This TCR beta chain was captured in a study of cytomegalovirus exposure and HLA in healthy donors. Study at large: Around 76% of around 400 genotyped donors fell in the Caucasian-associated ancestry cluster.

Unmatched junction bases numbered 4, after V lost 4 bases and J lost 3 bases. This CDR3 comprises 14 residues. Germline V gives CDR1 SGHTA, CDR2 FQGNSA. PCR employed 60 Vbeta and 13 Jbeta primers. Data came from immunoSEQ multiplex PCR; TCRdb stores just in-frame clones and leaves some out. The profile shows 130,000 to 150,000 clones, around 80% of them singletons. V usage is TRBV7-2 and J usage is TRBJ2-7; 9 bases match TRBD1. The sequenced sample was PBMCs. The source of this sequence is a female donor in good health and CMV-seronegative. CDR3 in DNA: TGTGCCAGCAGCTCGGACAGGGGTCGCTACGAGCAGTACTTC. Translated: CASSSDRGRYEQYF.